The TCR beta chain described here comes from a study of blood T cell repertoires in COVID-19. Turning to the study itself: The United States, Italy and Spain were the sources of the acute and convalescent COVID-19 samples. T cells, B-cell-depleted T cells, or PBMCs provided the cDNA or gDNA that served as material.

Per the original data handling: Amplification of reference gene primers was used by the study to estimate nucleated cell counts. The data were produced by immunoSEQ multiplex PCR, yet TCRdb's version contains in-frame clones alone and is incomplete. V, J and clone size are taken as reported in that table, and D and trimming were inferred from the DNA itself. The table lists a few hundred thousand clones, about 85% of them singletons. Germline assignment: CDR1 KGHDR and CDR2 SFDVKD. V was shortened by 4 bases and J by 6 bases, with 14 bases between the two germline ends. This CDR3 is 15 amino acids long.

The J gene is TRBJ2-2, the V gene TRBV24-1; TRBD2 might be the D (5 bases). Sequenced: peripheral blood. The source is a man in his fifties who had recovered from COVID-19. CDR3 sequence reads: CATSDVLGGPGELFF. CDR3 DNA: TGTGCCACCAGTGACGTACTAGGCGGGCCCGGGGAGCTGTTTTTT.